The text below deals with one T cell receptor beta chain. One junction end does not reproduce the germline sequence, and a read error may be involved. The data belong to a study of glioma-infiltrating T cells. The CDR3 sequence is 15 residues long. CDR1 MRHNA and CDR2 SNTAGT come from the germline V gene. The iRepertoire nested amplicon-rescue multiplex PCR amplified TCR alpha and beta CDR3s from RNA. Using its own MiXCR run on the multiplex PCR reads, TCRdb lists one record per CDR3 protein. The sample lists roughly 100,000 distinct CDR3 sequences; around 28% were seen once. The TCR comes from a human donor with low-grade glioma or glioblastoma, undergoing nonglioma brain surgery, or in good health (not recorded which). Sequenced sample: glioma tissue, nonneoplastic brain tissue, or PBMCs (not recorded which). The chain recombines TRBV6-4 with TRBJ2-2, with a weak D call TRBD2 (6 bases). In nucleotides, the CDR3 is TGTGCCAGCAGTGCAACCCAGGCGAACACCGGGGGGCTGTTTTTT. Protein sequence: CASSATQANTGGLFF.